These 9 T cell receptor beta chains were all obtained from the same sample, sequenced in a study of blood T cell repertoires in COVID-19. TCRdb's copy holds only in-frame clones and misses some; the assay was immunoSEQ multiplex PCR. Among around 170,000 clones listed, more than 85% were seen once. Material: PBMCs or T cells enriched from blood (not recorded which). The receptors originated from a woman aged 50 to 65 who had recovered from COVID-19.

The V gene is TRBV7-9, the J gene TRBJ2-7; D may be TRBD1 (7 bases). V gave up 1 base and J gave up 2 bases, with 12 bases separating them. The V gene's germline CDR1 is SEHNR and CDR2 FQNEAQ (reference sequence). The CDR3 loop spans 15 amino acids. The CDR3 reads CASSLVGGGPYEQYF. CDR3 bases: TGTGCCAGCAGCTTAGTCGGAGGGGGCCCCTACGAGCAGTACTTC.

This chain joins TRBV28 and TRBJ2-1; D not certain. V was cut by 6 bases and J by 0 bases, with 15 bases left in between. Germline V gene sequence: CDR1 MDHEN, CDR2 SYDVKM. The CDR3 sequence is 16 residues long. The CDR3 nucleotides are TGTGCCAGCAGACACCCGCCCCCTTTCTCCTACAATGAGCAGTTCTTC. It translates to CASRHPPPFSYNEQFF.

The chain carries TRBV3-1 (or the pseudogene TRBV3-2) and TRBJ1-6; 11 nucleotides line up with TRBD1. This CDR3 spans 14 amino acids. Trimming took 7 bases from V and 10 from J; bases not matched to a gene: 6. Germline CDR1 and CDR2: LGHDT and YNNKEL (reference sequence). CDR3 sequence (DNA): TGTGCCAGCACCTCCGGGACAGGGGGGTCACCCCTCCACTTT. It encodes CASTSGTGGSPLHF.

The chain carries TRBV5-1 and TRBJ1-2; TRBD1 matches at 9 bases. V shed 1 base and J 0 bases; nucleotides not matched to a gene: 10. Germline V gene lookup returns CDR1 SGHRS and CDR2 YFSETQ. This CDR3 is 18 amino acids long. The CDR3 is CASSLRLPGQGSNYGYTF. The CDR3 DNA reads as TGCGCCAGCAGCTTGCGTCTCCCGGGACAGGGCTCTAACTATGGCTACACCTTC.

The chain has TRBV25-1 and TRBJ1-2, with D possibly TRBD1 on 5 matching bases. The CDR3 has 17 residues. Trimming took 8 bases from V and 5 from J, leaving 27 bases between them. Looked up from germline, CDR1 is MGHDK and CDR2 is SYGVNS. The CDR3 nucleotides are TGTGCCAGCCCCTTGCTAGGAGCTGGAGGGGTCCGGTATGGCTACACCTTC. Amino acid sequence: CASPLLGAGGVRYGYTF.

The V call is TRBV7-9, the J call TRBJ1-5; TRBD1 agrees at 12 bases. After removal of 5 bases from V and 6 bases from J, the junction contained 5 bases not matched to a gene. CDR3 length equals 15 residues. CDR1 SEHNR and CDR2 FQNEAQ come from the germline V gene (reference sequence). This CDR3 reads CASSPGQGALQPQHF. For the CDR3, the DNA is TGTGCCAGCAGCCCGGGACAGGGGGCCCTTCAGCCCCAGCATTTT. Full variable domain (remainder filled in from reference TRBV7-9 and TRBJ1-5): DTGVSQNPRHKITKRGQNVTFRCDPISEHNRLYWYRQTLGQGPEFLTYFQNEAQLEKSRLLSDRFSAERPKGSFSTLEIQRTEQGDSAMYLCASSPGQGALQPQHFGDGTRLSIL.

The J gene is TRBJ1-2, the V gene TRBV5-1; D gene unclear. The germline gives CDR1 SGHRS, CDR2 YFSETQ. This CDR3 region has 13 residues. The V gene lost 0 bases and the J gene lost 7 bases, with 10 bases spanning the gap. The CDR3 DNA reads TGCGCCAGCAGCTTGGCCGGAGGGTCTGGCTACACCTTC. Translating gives CASSLAGGSGYTF.

CDR3 nucleotides: TGTGCCAGCTCACCGAGGGGCGGGAGCTCCTACGAGCAGTACTTC. Amino acid sequence: CASSPRGGSSYEQYF. This chain connects TRBV18 to TRBJ2-7; 7 bases are a match to TRBD2. The CDR3 has 15 residues. Germline V gene sequence: CDR1 KGHSH, CDR2 LQKENI. V lost 3 bases and J lost 0; bases outside the gene matches: 5. Looking up the rest from reference TRBV18 and TRBJ2-7 gives the full variable domain: NAGVMQNPRHLVRRRGQEARLRCSPMKGHSHVYWYRQLPEEGLKFMVYLQKENIIDESGMPKERFSAEFPKEGPSILRIQQVVRGDSAAYFCASSPRGGSSYEQYFGPGTRLTVT.

The CDR3: CASSLGGPTNEKLFF. DNA for the CDR3: TGTGCCAGCAGCTTGGGAGGCCCCACTAATGAAAAACTGTTTTTT. The genes are TRBV7-9 and TRBJ1-4; D is uncertain. Germline lookup yields CDR1 SEHNR and CDR2 FQNEAQ (reference sequence). V shed 3 bases and J shed 2 bases, with 10 bases lying between them. The CDR3 has 15 residues.